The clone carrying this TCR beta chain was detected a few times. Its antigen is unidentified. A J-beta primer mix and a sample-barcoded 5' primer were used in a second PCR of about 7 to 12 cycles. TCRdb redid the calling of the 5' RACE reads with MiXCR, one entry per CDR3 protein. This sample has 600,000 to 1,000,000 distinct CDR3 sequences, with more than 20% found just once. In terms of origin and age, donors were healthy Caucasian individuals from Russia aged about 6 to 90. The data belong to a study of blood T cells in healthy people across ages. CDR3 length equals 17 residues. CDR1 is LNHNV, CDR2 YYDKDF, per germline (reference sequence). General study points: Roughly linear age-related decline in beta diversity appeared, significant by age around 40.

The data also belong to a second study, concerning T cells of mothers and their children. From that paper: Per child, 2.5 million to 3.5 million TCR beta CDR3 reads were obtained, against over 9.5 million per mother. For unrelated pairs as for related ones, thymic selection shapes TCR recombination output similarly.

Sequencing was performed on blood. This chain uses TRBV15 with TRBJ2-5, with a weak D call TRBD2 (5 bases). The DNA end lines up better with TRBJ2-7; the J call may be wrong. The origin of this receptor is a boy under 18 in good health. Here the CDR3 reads CATSSRTSRIASYEQYF. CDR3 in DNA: TGTGCCACCAGCTCGCGCACCTCTCGAATAGCGTCCTACGAGCAGTACTTC.